Listed below are T cell receptor beta chains from one sample, sequenced in a study of technical replicates of blood from several donors. Libraries were prepared by immunoSEQ multiplex PCR; TCRdb keeps only in-frame clonotypes and omits some of them. The table lists approximately 70,000 clones, 91% of them singletons. The sequenced material came from T cells isolated from PBMCs. These receptor sequences come from a human donor in good health. Some clones in this sample may be carry-over from other donors' samples. Each CDR3 is given with its conserved first and last residue. D genes are given only for firm matches. Where a row states a size, it is once, few, many or the class of an expanded clone; other rows omit it.

cdr3_length j_call v_call clone_size d_call cdr3_nt cdr3_aa
18 TRBJ2-2 TRBV27 - - TGTGCCACCGGGCTATTAAGCGGGCCCTCTGCGAACACCGGGGAGCTGTTTTTT CATGLLSGPSANTGELFF
12 TRBJ1-2 TRBV5-1 - - TGCGCCAGCAGCAGCGAAGGCTATGGCTACACCTTC CASSSEGYGYTF
18 TRBJ2-2 TRBV28 - TRBD2 TGTGCCAGCAGTTCTCAACACTTTCTAGCGGGAGTAATAGGGGAGCTGTTTTTT CASSSQHFLAGVIGELFF
13 TRBJ1-2 TRBV28 - TRBD1 TGTGCCAGCAGCCCGGGACAGGGTGGCGGCTACACCTTC CASSPGQGGGYTF
18 TRBJ2-3 TRBV7-2 - TRBD2 TGTGCCAGCAGCTTGATTGTGGGAGCGGGAGAGTATTCAGATACGCAGTATTTT CASSLIVGAGEYSDTQYF
11 TRBJ1-1 TRBV28 - - TGTGCCAGCAGTTCCCGTTTAGAAGCTTTCTTT CASSSRLEAFF
14 TRBJ2-7 TRBV5-1 - TRBD2 TGCGCCAGCTGTTACAGCGGGGGGTTTGACGAGCAGTACTTC CASCYSGGFDEQYF
18 TRBJ2-1 TRBV12-2 once - TGTGCAAGTCGCTTAGGGGCACCGGGACAGGGGTACTACAATGAGCAGTTCTTC CASRLGAPGQGYYNEQFF
11 TRBJ2-2 TRBV29-1 - - TGCAGCGTTGGGAGGGGCGGGGAGCTGTTTTTT CSVGRGGELFF
13 TRBJ1-5 TRBV28 - - TGTGCCAGCAGTCAGGATCTCAATCAGCCCCAGCATTTT CASSQDLNQPQHF
15 TRBJ2-7 TRBV5-1 - TRBD2 TGCGCCAGCAGCCTTCACGTGCGGGAGGCCTACGAGCAGTACTTC CASSLHVREAYEQYF
16 TRBJ2-3 TRBV7-2 - - TGTGCCAGCAGCTTACCTATGGGGGGGCCCGCAGATACGCAGTATTTT CASSLPMGGPADTQYF
13 TRBJ1-5 TRBV27 - - TGTGCCAGCAGTTTAGGGAGGAATCAGCCCCAGCATTTT CASSLGRNQPQHF
17 TRBJ2-3 TRBV11-2 once TRBD2 TGTGCCAGCAGCTTAGGCTGGCGGGGGGGCATGACAGATACGCAGTATTTT CASSLGWRGGMTDTQYF
14 TRBJ2-7 TRBV15 once TRBD1 TGTGCCACCAGCGGAGGACAGGGGGCTGACGAGCAGTACTTC CATSGGQGADEQYF
13 TRBJ1-2 TRBV15 - - TGTGCCACCAGCAGAAGAGGTCCGGGGGGCTACACCTTC CATSRRGPGGYTF
16 TRBJ2-5 TRBV14 - TRBD2 TGTGCCAGCAGCCCCCTGGGACTAGCGGGAGGAGAGACCCAGTACTTC CASSPLGLAGGETQYF
14 TRBJ1-2 TRBV6-6 - - TGTGCCAGCAGCCGCGCGGGGGGGCTTGAGGGCTACACCTTC CASSRAGGLEGYTF
17 TRBJ1-5 TRBV5-5 - TRBD1 TGTGCCAGCAACCCGTGGGTAGACAGGGATTACAATCAGCCCCAGCATTTT CASNPWVDRDYNQPQHF
14 TRBJ1-5 TRBV28 - TRBD1 TGTGCCAGCAGATCGGGACAGGGGAATCAGCCCCAGCATTTT CASRSGQGNQPQHF
16 TRBJ1-3 TRBV7-9 - - TGTGCCAGCAGCCCCCTTGGGGCAGCACGTGGAAACACCATATATTTT CASSPLGAARGNTIYF
14 TRBJ1-5 TRBV29-1 - - TGCAGCGTAACGGGCCTACCAGGGGATCAGCCCCAGCATTTT CSVTGLPGDQPQHF
17 TRBJ1-4 TRBV7-9 - - TGTGCCAGCAGCTTCAGGCAAAACAGGTCCGCTAATGAAAAACTGTTTTTT CASSFRQNRSANEKLFF
15 TRBJ2-1 TRBV28 - - TGTGCCAGCAGTTTAATCCAGATCTCCTACAATGAGCAGTTCTTC CASSLIQISYNEQFF
17 TRBJ2-3 TRBV7-3 few TRBD2 TGTGCCAGCAGCTCTACGGGCGGCGGGGGGACAACAGATACGCAGTATTTT CASSSTGGGGTTDTQYF
13 TRBJ2-1 TRBV7-6 - - TGTGCCAGCAGCTTGGAGATAGCGGATAGACAGTTCTTC CASSLEIADRQFF
14 TRBJ2-7 TRBV7-9 - - TGTGCCAGCAGCTTACTGGGCAGCTCCTACGAGCAGTACTTC CASSLLGSSYEQYF
12 TRBJ1-6 TRBV18 - - TGTGCCAGCTCACCGGGCGATTCACCCCTCCACTTT CASSPGDSPLHF
14 TRBJ2-5 TRBV9 - TRBD1 TGTGCCAGCAGCGTCAGGGGGCGCGGGGAGACCCAGTACTTC CASSVRGRGETQYF
14 TRBJ2-7 TRBV10-3 - - TGTGCCATCAGTGAGGGTCCGGCCAGAGGCGAGCAGTACTTC CAISEGPARGEQYF
15 TRBJ2-2 TRBV13 - - TGTGCCAGCAGCTTAGGGCCACAGAACACCGGGGAGCTGTTTTTT CASSLGPQNTGELFF
18 TRBJ2-7 TRBV10-2 - TRBD2 TGCGCCAGCAGTGCCCACTCCTCCGGCGGGGGGTCTGTCTTCGAGCAGTACTTC CASSAHSSGGGSVFEQYF
14 TRBJ2-7 TRBV9 - TRBD2 TGTGCCAGCAGCACCGGGGGGGGCTCCTACGAGCAGTACTTC CASSTGGGSYEQYF
14 TRBJ2-7 TRBV2 - TRBD1 TGTGCCAGCAGTGAAACAGGGGGGCCCTACGAGCAGTACTTC CASSETGGPYEQYF
15 TRBJ2-3 TRBV4-1 once TRBD2 TGCGCCAGCAGCCTTCTAGCGGGAGGTCAGGATACGCAGTATTTT CASSLLAGGQDTQYF
14 TRBJ2-7 TRBV27 - - TGTGCCAGCAGTTGGGTTCAGGGGCCCTACGAGCAGTACTTC CASSWVQGPYEQYF
17 TRBJ2-1 TRBV5-1 - - TGCGCCAGCTGTTCTCTCATAGGGAGTCGCTCCTACAATGAGCAGTTCTTC CASCSLIGSRSYNEQFF
16 TRBJ2-3 TRBV4-1 few TRBD1 TGCGCCAGCAGCCAAGAACGACAGGGGTCCCCAGATACGCAGTATTTT CASSQERQGSPDTQYF
17 TRBJ2-2 TRBV4-2 - TRBD1 TGTGCCAGCAGCCAAGGGGGACAGGTGGGGGTTAACGGGGAGCTGTTTTTT CASSQGGQVGVNGELFF
14 TRBJ1-2 TRBV5-1 - - TGCGCCAGCAGACAGCAGACAACTAACTATGGCTACACCTTC CASRQQTTNYGYTF
17 TRBJ1-2 TRBV28 few TRBD1 TGTGCCAGCAGTTTCCTCTGGTCGGGGACAGAAACTTATGGCTACACCTTC CASSFLWSGTETYGYTF
15 TRBJ2-7 TRBV19 - - TGTGCCAGTAGTATAGGTTTTGGGCCCTCCTACGAGCAGTACTTC CASSIGFGPSYEQYF